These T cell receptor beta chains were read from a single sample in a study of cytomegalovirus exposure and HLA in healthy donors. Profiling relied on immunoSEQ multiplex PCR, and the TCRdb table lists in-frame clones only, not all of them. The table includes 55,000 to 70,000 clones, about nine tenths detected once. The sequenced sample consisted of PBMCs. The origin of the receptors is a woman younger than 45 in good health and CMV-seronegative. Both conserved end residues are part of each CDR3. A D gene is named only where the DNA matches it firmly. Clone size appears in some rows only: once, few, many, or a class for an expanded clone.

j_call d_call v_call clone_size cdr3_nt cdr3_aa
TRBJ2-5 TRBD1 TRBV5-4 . TGTGCCAGCAGCTGGACAGGGGGCACCGAGACCCAGTACTTC CASSWTGGTETQYF
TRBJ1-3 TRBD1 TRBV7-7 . TGTGCTAGCAGCTTAGGAGGCCCGGGACAGGTATCTGGAAACACCATATATTTT CASSLGGPGQVSGNTIYF
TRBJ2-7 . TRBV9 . TGTGCCAGCAGCGTAACGGGAGCTTCCTACGAGCAGTACTTC CASSVTGASYEQYF
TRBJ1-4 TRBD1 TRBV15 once TGTGCCACCAGCTCAGGGGGCGCAGGTAATGAAAAACTGTTTTTT CATSSGGAGNEKLFF
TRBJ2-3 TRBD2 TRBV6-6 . TGTGCCACCGGGAGGGGGGCCACAGATACGCAGTATTTT CATGRGATDTQYF
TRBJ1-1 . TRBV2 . TGTGCCAGCAGTTTCGACACTGAAGCTTTCTTT CASSFDTEAFF
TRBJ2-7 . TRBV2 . TGTGCCAGCGACGGCAGGGCGGAATACGAGCAGTACTTC CASDGRAEYEQYF
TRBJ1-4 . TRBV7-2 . TGTGCCAGCAGCTTATCGTCTTCGGTCAAAGAAAAACTGTTTTTT CASSLSSSVKEKLFF
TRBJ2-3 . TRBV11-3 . TGTGCCAGCAGCTTGGGGAGACTAGTCGGCACAGATACGCAGTATTTT CASSLGRLVGTDTQYF
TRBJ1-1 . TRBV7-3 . TGTGCCAGCAGCTTTTTGAGGAACACTGAAGCTTTCTTT CASSFLRNTEAFF
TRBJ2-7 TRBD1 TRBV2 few TGTGCCAGCACGGGACAGGGAAATCCGAACTACGAGCAGTACTTC CASTGQGNPNYEQYF
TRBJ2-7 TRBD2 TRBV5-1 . TGCGCCAGCAGCTTGGCGACTAGCGGGGACGAGCAGTACTTC CASSLATSGDEQYF
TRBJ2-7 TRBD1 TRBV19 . TGTGCCAGTAGTCCCCGGGGACAGTCGGGCTCCTACGAGCAGTACTTC CASSPRGQSGSYEQYF
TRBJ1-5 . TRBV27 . TGTGCCAGCAGTTCGGGGAACAATCAGCCCCAGCATTTT CASSSGNNQPQHF
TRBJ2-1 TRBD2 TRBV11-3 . TGTGCCAGCAGCTTGGATAGCGGGAGTTGGGACAATGAGCAGTTCTTC CASSLDSGSWDNEQFF
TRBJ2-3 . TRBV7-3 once TGTGCCAGCAGCTCCCAGAGCACAGATACGCAGTATTTT CASSSQSTDTQYF
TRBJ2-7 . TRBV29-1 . TGCAGCGTTGAAGGGGCCTCCTACGAGCAGTACTTC CSVEGASYEQYF
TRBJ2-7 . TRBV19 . TGTGCCAGTAGTACTCCAAATAGGGGGTACGAGCAGTACTTC CASSTPNRGYEQYF
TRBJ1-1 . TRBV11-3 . TGTGCCAGCAGCCTCCAAGCGACTGAAGCTTTCTTT CASSLQATEAFF
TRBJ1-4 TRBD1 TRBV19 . TGTGCCAGTAGTACTCGGGACAGGGTAGAGGAAAAACTGTTTTTT CASSTRDRVEEKLFF
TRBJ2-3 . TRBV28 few TGTGCCAGCAGTCCGGGGAGTTTGGATACGCAGTATTTT CASSPGSLDTQYF
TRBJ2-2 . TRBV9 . TGTGCCAGCAGCACTAACACCGGGGAGCTGTTTTTT CASSTNTGELFF
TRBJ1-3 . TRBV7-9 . TGTGCCAGCAGCTTAGAGGGGCTGGGAAACACCATATATTTT CASSLEGLGNTIYF
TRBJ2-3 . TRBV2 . TGTGCCAGCAGTGACTATTCGCAAGATACGCAGTATTTT CASSDYSQDTQYF
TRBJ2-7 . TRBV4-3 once TGCGCCAGCAGCCAAGAGGACTCTCCGGGCTACGAGCAGTACTTC CASSQEDSPGYEQYF
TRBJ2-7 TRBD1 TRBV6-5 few TGTGCCAGCAGTGGTGGGACAGGGGAGTACGAGCAGTACTTC CASSGGTGEYEQYF
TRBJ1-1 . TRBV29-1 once TGCAGCGTTGATCGGCCGGGATTTGAAGCTTTCTTT CSVDRPGFEAFF
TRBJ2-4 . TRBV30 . TGTGCCTGGAGTGTACTCGACTACATCTACTTC CAWSVLDYIYF
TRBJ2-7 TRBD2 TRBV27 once TGTGCCAGCAGTTTATCGGGTAGCGGGTTCACCTACGAGCAGTACTTC CASSLSGSGFTYEQYF
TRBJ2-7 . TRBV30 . TGTGCCTGGAGCGAGAAATCGTCGGTAGGGAGCGTATACTACGAGCAGTACTTC CAWSEKSSVGSVYYEQYF
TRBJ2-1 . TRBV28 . TGTGCCAGCAGTTTAAGGCCTAGCAAAGGCAATGAGCAGTTCTTC CASSLRPSKGNEQFF
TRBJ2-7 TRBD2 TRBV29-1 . TGCAGCGCCGGGACTAGCAGCTTCTACGAGCAGTACTTC CSAGTSSFYEQYF
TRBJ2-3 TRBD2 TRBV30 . TGTGCCTGGAGTCCGCACCCCATAAACTTAGCGGGAGGGCCTGGCACAGATACGCAGTATTTT CAWSPHPINLAGGPGTDTQYF
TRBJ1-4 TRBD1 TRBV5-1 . TGCGCCAGCAGCGGTGGACAGGGTGGAAATGAAAAACTGTTTTTT CASSGGQGGNEKLFF
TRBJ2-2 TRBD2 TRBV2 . TGTGCCAGCAGTGAAAGACTAGCGGGAGCATCCGGGGAGCTGTTTTTT CASSERLAGASGELFF
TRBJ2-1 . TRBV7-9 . TGTGCCAGCAGCTTAGGGGGCACTGGCAATGAGCAGTTCTTC CASSLGGTGNEQFF
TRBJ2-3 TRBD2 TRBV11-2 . TGTGCCAGCAGCTTAGGGGCTAGCGGGTACACAGATACGCAGTATTTT CASSLGASGYTDTQYF
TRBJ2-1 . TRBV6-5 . TGTGCCAGCAAATCGAGGAATGAGCAGTTCTTC CASKSRNEQFF
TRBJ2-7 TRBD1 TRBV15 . TGTGCCACCAGCAGAGTCCAGGGGGCCCGGCACGAGCAGTACTTC CATSRVQGARHEQYF
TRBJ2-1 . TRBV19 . TGTGCCAGTAGTATGCAGGACAATGAGCAGTTCTTC CASSMQDNEQFF
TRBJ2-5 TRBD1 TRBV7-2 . TGTGCCAGCAGCTTATTTGGACAGGGTGAAGAGACCCAGTACTTC CASSLFGQGEETQYF
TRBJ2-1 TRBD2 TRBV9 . TGTGCCAGCACGACTAGCGGGACCTACAATGAGCAGTTCTTC CASTTSGTYNEQFF
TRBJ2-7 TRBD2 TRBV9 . TGTGCCAGCAGCCCGGGGGGGGGAGTAATCTACGAGCAGTACTTC CASSPGGGVIYEQYF
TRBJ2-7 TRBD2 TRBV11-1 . TGTGCCAGCAGCTTAAGTCGGGCTAGCGGGACCTACGAGCAGTACTTC CASSLSRASGTYEQYF
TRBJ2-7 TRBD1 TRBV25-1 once TGTGCCAGCAGAGGATCTCAGGGACAGGGGCCCCATTCCTACGAGCAGTACTTC CASRGSQGQGPHSYEQYF
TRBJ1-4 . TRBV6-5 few TGTGCCAGCAGTGACGGGGGAGGGAATGAAAAACTGTTTTTT CASSDGGGNEKLFF
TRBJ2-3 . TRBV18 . TGTGCCAGCTCACCACTAGCGTCCGGGGATACGCAGTATTTT CASSPLASGDTQYF
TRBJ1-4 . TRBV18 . TGTGCCAGCTCAAGGACAGCCCCTGCGGGTAATGAAAAACTGTTTTTT CASSRTAPAGNEKLFF
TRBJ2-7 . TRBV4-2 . TGTGCCAGCAGCCCAAGAGCCCCCGGAGTAGCGAGGAGCTCCTACGAGCAGTACTTC CASSPRAPGVARSSYEQYF